The 17 T cell receptor beta chains below come from one sample, sequenced in a study of PD-1 blockade in classical Hodgkin lymphoma. With no exception, relapse followed autologous stem cell transplantation in all patients, and brentuximab vedotin exposure varied. Clones were read by immunoSEQ multiplex PCR, and TCRdb kept only the in-frame ones, dropping some. The sample comprises 90,000 to 100,000 clones, 81% of which are singletons, and roughly 15% rests with the top ten. Sequencing used peripheral blood mononuclear cells (PBMCs), obtained before the second cycle of nivolumab. All receptors come from a human donor with classical Hodgkin lymphoma.

The V gene is TRBV9, the J gene TRBJ2-7, with D uncertain. V gave up 0 bases and J gave up 7 bases, with 11 bases separating them. The CDR3 consists of 13 residues. CDR1 is SGDLS, CDR2 YYNGEE, per germline. The CDR3 bases are TGTGCCAGCAGCGTAGACCCTCTCGGGGAGCAGTACTTC. Amino acids: CASSVDPLGEQYF.

This chain connects TRBV11-2 to TRBJ2-5; D tentatively fits TRBD1 or TRBD2 (6 bases each). CDR1 and CDR2 from the germline V gene are SGHAT and FQNNGV. V gave up 6 bases and J gave up 2 bases, with 13 bases separating them. The CDR3 runs 14 residues. In DNA, the CDR3 is TGTGCCAGCAGTCGGGGGCCTACACAAGAGACCCAGTACTTC. It is translated as CASSRGPTQETQYF.

The CDR3 sequence is CASTREGDQPQHF. DNA for the CDR3: TGTGCCAGCACCAGGGAGGGGGATCAGCCCCAGCATTTT. The chain combines TRBV2 with TRBJ1-5, with TRBD1 as a possible D gene (6 bases). Trimming pared 7 bases from V and 5 bases from J, leaving 12 bases between. CDR1 and CDR2 from the germline V gene are SNHLY and FYNNEI. The CDR3 covers 13 residues. Combining the CDR3 with reference TRBV2 and TRBJ1-5 gives the whole variable domain EPEVTQTPSHQVTQMGQEVILRCVPISNHLYFYWYRQILGQKVEFLVSFYNNEISEKSEIFDDQFSVERPDGSNFTLKIRSTKLEDSAMYFCASTREGDQPQHFGDGTRLSIL.

The rearrangement uses TRBV4-3 and TRBJ1-2, with D uncertain. The CDR3 extends over 12 amino acids. CDR1 and CDR2 from the germline V gene are LGHNA and YSLEER. Trimming removed 1 base from V and 8 bases from J, with 8 bases in between. CDR3 in amino acids: CASSQVRGGYTF. The CDR3 DNA is TGCGCCAGCAGCCAAGTAAGAGGCGGCTACACCTTC.

CDR3 loop: CAISERVGEETQYF. Written as DNA, the CDR3 is TGTGCCATCAGTGAGAGGGTAGGTGAAGAGACCCAGTACTTC. The J gene is TRBJ2-5, the V gene TRBV10-3; D not certain. The V and J ends lost 2 bases and 3 bases respectively, with 10 bases between them. This CDR3 is built from 14 residues. CDR1 is ENHRY, CDR2 SYGVKD, per germline.

The chain uses TRBV5-1 and TRBJ2-3; tentatively, D is TRBD1 (6 bases). This CDR3 contains 14 residues. CDR1 is SGHRS and CDR2 is YFSETQ in the germline V gene. V shed 0 bases and J shed 4 bases, with 9 bases lying between them. The DNA for the CDR3 is TGCGCCAGCAGCTTGGGACAGGCATCAGATACGCAGTATTTT. It encodes CASSLGQASDTQYF.

The genes are TRBV5-1 and TRBJ2-7; 9 bases line up with TRBD1. CDR3 size: 16 residues. Germline assignment: CDR1 SGHRS and CDR2 YFSETQ. Unmatched junction bases numbered 12, after V lost 4 bases and J lost 4 bases. The DNA of the CDR3 is TGCGCCAGCAGCGGGACCGCCGGGACAGGGTATTACGAGCAGTACTTC. Its protein is CASSGTAGTGYYEQYF.

The chain recombines TRBV6-5 with TRBJ2-3; D unclear. This CDR3 has 12 amino acids. CDR1 and CDR2 (germline): MNHEY, SVGAGI. V was shortened by 2 bases and J by 5 bases, with 5 bases between the two germline ends. Written as DNA, the CDR3 is TGTGCCAGCAGTTACCCGGGAGATACGCAGTATTTT. Protein sequence: CASSYPGDTQYF.

V and J are TRBV5-1 and TRBJ2-7, with D maybe TRBD1 (8 bases). The germline V and J ends were trimmed by 4 bases and 3 bases, with 14 bases remaining between them. This CDR3 spans 14 amino acids. The germline CDR1 and CDR2 sequences are SGHRS and YFSETQ. CDR3 sequence reads: CASSSGTGVYEQYF. CDR3 nucleotide sequence: TGCGCCAGCAGCAGCGGGACAGGAGTCTACGAGCAGTACTTC.

The chain joins TRBV6-1 to TRBJ2-1; D not certain. CDR3 length equals 17 residues. V was trimmed by 2 bases and J by 0 bases, leaving 14 bases between them. Germline V gives CDR1 MNHNS, CDR2 SASEGT. CDR3 protein: CASSEYYGMSSYNEQFF. CDR3 nucleotides: TGTGCCAGCAGTGAATATTATGGAATGAGCTCCTACAATGAGCAGTTCTTC.

The count of this clone is one. The rearrangement joins TRBV29-1 to TRBJ2-1, with TRBD2 identical over 9 bases. Germline V gene sequence: CDR1 SQVTM, CDR2 ANQGSEA. V gave up 7 bases and J gave up 11 bases; unmatched junction bases: 15. This CDR3 is 14 amino acids long. Here the CDR3 reads CSARVAGGPQKQFF. In DNA form, the CDR3 reads TGCAGCGCGCGAGTGGCGGGAGGGCCCCAGAAGCAGTTCTTC.

The chain combines TRBV7-3 with TRBJ1-1; D might be TRBD1 (6 bases). The CDR3 runs 16 residues. CDR1 is SGHTA, CDR2 FQGTGA, per germline. Trimming shortened V by 5 bases and J by 0 bases, and 16 bases separated the two germline ends. CDR3 region: CASSLWGRTMNTEAFF. The CDR3, as DNA: TGTGCCAGCAGCCTCTGGGGGCGGACCATGAACACTGAAGCTTTCTTT.

The V gene is TRBV5-1, the J gene TRBJ1-1, with TRBD1 matching 12 bases. The CDR3 sequence is 15 residues long. Looked up from germline, CDR1 is SGHRS and CDR2 is YFSETQ. V gave up 4 bases and J gave up 5 bases; unmatched junction bases: 6. The CDR3 DNA reads as TGCGCCAGCAGCAAGGGGACAGGGGGCTATACTGAAGCTTTCTTT. Translated: CASSKGTGGYTEAFF.

This clone turned up a few times. The V gene is TRBV5-1, the J gene TRBJ2-5, with D perhaps TRBD1 or TRBD2 (5 bases each). The V gene's germline CDR1 is SGHRS and CDR2 YFSETQ. Trimming removed 3 bases from V and 4 bases from J, with 10 bases in between. The CDR3 is made up of 13 amino acids. CDR3 sequence reads: CASSSGTRETQYF. As DNA, the CDR3 is TGCGCCAGCAGCTCCGGGACCCGAGAGACCCAGTACTTC. Complete variable domain (other parts from reference TRBV5-1 and TRBJ2-5): KAGVTQTPRYLIKTRGQQVTLSCSPISGHRSVSWYQQTPGQGLQFLFEYFSETQRNKGNFPGRFSGRQFSNSRSEMNVSTLELGDSALYLCASSSGTRETQYFGPGTRLLVL.

The chain is built from TRBV28 and TRBJ1-2; the match to TRBD1 covers 7 bases. The junction had 15 bases not matched to a gene; V was cut back by 5 bases and J by 6 bases. The CDR3 extends over 16 amino acids. Germline V gene lookup returns CDR1 MDHEN and CDR2 SYDVKM. CDR3 loop: CASSTGGRDSYNGYTF. In nucleotides, the CDR3 is TGTGCCAGCAGTACGGGGGGGAGGGACAGCTACAATGGCTACACCTTC.

This clone was seen just once. This chain connects TRBV27 to TRBJ2-2; D perhaps matches TRBD2 (6 bases). Germline loops: CDR1 MNHEY, CDR2 SMNVEV (reference sequence). This CDR3 has 15 residues. Trimming took 6 bases from V and 6 from J, leaving 17 bases between them. CDR3 DNA: TGTGCCAGCAGCCGTGGGGGGAGAGTCCCCGGGGAGCTGTTTTTT. This translates into CASSRGGRVPGELFF.

This sequence joins TRBV23-1 and TRBJ2-3; D is possibly TRBD1 (5 bases). TRBV23-1 falls under the ORF class, with uncertain function. Trimming pared 8 bases from V and 1 base from J, leaving 19 bases between. There are 16 residues in the CDR3. The CDR3 DNA sequence: TGCGCCAGCCGCCTCTTGGGGCGGTCCCGCACAGATACGCAGTATTTT. It yields the protein CASRLLGRSRTDTQYF.